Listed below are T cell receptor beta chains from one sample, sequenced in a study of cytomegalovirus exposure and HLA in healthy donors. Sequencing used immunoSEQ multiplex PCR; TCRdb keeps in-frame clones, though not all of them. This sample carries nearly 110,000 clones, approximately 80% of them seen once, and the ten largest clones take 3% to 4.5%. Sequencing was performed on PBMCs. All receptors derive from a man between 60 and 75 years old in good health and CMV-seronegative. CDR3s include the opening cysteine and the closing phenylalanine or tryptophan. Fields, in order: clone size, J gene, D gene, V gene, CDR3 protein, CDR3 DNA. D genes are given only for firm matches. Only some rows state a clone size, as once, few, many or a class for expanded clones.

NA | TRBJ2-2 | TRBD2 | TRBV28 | CASSLGTSGVGGELFF | TGTGCCAGCAGCCTCGGGACTAGCGGGGTAGGCGGGGAGCTGTTTTTT
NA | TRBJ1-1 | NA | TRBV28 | CASSLNLGRNKAFF | TGTGCCAGCAGTTTAAACCTGGGGAGGAACAAAGCTTTCTTT
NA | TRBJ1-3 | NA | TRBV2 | CASSRELYSGNTIYF | TGTGCCAGCAGTAGAGAGCTGTACTCTGGAAACACCATATATTTT
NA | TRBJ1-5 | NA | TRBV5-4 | CASSVGPNQPQHF | TGTGCCAGCAGCGTCGGTCCTAATCAGCCCCAGCATTTT
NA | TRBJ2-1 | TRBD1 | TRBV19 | CASRKTGGDEQFF | TGTGCCAGTAGGAAGACAGGGGGCGATGAGCAGTTCTTC
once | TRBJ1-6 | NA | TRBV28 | CATTPMQDPALHF | TGTGCCACAACGCCGATGCAGGATCCAGCCCTCCACTTT
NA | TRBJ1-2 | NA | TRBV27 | CASSLLGARGYTF | TGTGCCAGCAGTTTATTAGGGGCCCGAGGCTACACCTTC
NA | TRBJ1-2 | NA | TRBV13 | CASSLAEGDSYGYTF | TGTGCCAGTAGCTTAGCGGAGGGTGATTCGTATGGCTACACCTTC
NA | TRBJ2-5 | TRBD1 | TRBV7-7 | CASRKGGAGQETQYF | TGTGCCAGCAGGAAAGGGGGCGCGGGCCAAGAGACCCAGTACTTC
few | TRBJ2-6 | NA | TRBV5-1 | CASSSQASGANVLTF | TGCGCCAGCAGCTCTCAAGCCTCTGGGGCCAACGTCCTGACTTTC
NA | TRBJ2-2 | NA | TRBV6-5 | CASSARGTGELFF | TGTGCCAGCAGTGCCCGGGGAACCGGGGAGCTGTTTTTT